The 18 T cell receptor beta chains presented below share a single source sample, sequenced in a study of T cells after yellow fever vaccination. TCRdb re-analysed the 5' RACE reads in MiXCR, keeping a single row per CDR3 protein. The profile covers roughly 180,000 distinct CDR3 sequences, with approximately 6.2% appearing a single time and less than 3.5% taken by the ten largest. The source material was CD4+ T cells sorted from PBMCs, sampled on the day of the first yellow fever vaccination. The receptor set was obtained from a man younger than 35 who received the YFV17D yellow fever vaccine.

This clonotype was counted only a few times. This chain connects TRBV6-5 to TRBJ1-5, with 7 bases lining up with TRBD1. V was pared by 6 bases and J by 7 bases, with 9 bases of the junction left unmatched. The CDR3 consists of 14 residues. Germline V gene lookup returns CDR1 MNHEY and CDR2 SVGAGI. The CDR3 DNA reads as TGTGCCAGCAGACCGACAGGGACCCAACAGCCCCAGCATTTT. Translated: CASRPTGTQQPQHF.

The rearrangement joins TRBV29-1 to TRBJ2-3; the D is unclear. The V end was cut by 3 bases, the J end by 2 bases, with 15 bases between. Germline lookup yields CDR1 SQVTM and CDR2 ANQGSEA. This CDR3 spans 15 amino acids. CDR3 sequence reads: CSVETKLWVTDTQYF. Here the CDR3 DNA reads TGCAGCGTTGAGACGAAGCTTTGGGTCACAGATACGCAGTATTTT.

This clonotype was counted between two and nine times. The rearrangement uses TRBV28 and TRBJ1-1; D remains unclear. V gave up 6 bases and J gave up 4 bases, with 21 bases separating them. Germline-derived CDR1 and CDR2 are MDHEN and SYDVKM. The CDR3 spans 16 residues. The CDR3: CASSSAGAVWGTEAFF. DNA for the CDR3: TGTGCCAGCAGCTCCGCGGGCGCGGTTTGGGGCACTGAAGCTTTCTTT.

The chain joins TRBV11-1 to TRBJ2-1; D is perhaps TRBD1 or TRBD2 (6 bases each). V gave up 5 bases and J gave up 7 bases, with 15 bases separating them. CDR1 SGHAT and CDR2 FQDESV come from the germline V gene (reference sequence). The CDR3 length is 14 residues. CDR3 in DNA: TGTGCCAGCAGCCACGCTCGGGGGCGAAATGAGCAGTTCTTC. This codes for CASSHARGRNEQFF. Filled out from reference TRBV11-1 and TRBJ2-1, the complete variable domain reads EAEVAQSPRYKITEKSQAVAFWCDPISGHATLYWYRQILGQGPELLVQFQDESVVDDSQLPKDRFSAERLKGVDSTLKIQPAELGDSAMYLCASSHARGRNEQFFGPGTRLTVL.

This clonotype was seen more than once but under ten times. The V and J genes are TRBV20-1 and TRBJ2-3; 9 bases agree with TRBD1. Trimming cost V 3 bases and J 4 bases; bases outside gene matches: 5. The CDR3 length is 14 residues. Germline V gene lookup returns CDR1 DFQATT and CDR2 SNEGSKA (reference sequence). CDR3 protein: CSARGDRVADTQYF. The CDR3 DNA reads TGCAGTGCTAGGGGGGACAGGGTGGCAGATACGCAGTATTTT.

In its sample, this clonotype was seen many times. J is TRBJ1-1 and V is TRBV6-5; D perhaps matches TRBD1 (5 bases). Germline CDR1 and CDR2: MNHEY and SVGAGI. V shed 6 bases and J shed 3 bases, with 8 bases lying between them. CDR3 length: 12 amino acids. The CDR3: CASRRGYTEAFF. The CDR3 DNA reads TGTGCCAGCAGACGGGGCTACACTGAAGCTTTCTTT.

This clonotype was seen more than once but under ten times. The chain has TRBV4-1 and TRBJ1-6; weak D call: TRBD1 (6 bases). This CDR3 contains 16 residues. Trimming took off 0 bases at V and 10 bases at J, with 16 bases between the two ends. Germline-derived CDR1 and CDR2 are MGHRA and YSYEKL. CDR3 protein: CASSQELSGVGSPLHF. The CDR3 DNA reads TGCGCCAGCAGCCAAGAGCTGTCAGGGGTGGGCTCACCCCTCCACTTT.

This clonotype has ten or more counts. The rearrangement links TRBV5-6 to TRBJ2-7, with a weak D call TRBD1 (5 bases). Looked up from germline, CDR1 is SGHDT and CDR2 is YYEEEE. CDR3 length: 14 amino acids. Trimming took off 1 base at V and 3 bases at J, with 11 bases between the two ends. The DNA for the CDR3 is TGTGCCAGCAGCTTGCAGGGAACAAACTACGAGCAGTACGTC. It is translated as CASSLQGTNYEQYV.

This clonotype was observed at least ten times. DNA of the CDR3: TGCAGTGCTAGACCGCTAGCGGGGGGGCTGTCAGATACGCAGTATTTT. This translates into CSARPLAGGLSDTQYF. The genes are TRBV20-1 and TRBJ2-3; 12 bases line up with TRBD2. The CDR3 extends over 16 amino acids. Germline CDR1 DFQATT, CDR2 SNEGSKA (reference sequence). V lost 2 bases and J lost 4; bases outside the gene matches: 7.

There are a few counts of this clonotype. This sequence joins TRBV5-1 and TRBJ2-5, with 7 bases that match TRBD1. Germline trimming cut 4 bases from V and 2 bases from J; bases unmatched to any gene: 5. Per germline, CDR1 SGHRS and CDR2 YFSETQ. The CDR3 length is 14 residues. CDR3 nucleotides: TGCGCCAGCAGCCTGGCGACAGGGCAAGAGACCCAGTACTTC. It specifies CASSLATGQETQYF.

This clonotype was detected ten times or more. The chain couples TRBV5-1 to TRBJ2-1, with a tentative D call TRBD1 (7 bases). CDR1 SGHRS and CDR2 YFSETQ come from the germline V gene. This CDR3 is 15 amino acids long. V gave up 0 bases and J gave up 8 bases, with 15 bases separating them. CDR3 in amino acids: CASSLDRGSGDEQFF. CDR3 coding DNA: TGCGCCAGCAGCTTGGACAGGGGTAGCGGCGATGAGCAGTTCTTC.

The table lists this clonotype with many counts. The chain employs TRBV15 and TRBJ2-5, with 10 nucleotides matching TRBD1. Germline V CDR1 and CDR2: LNHNV, YYDKDF (reference sequence). J was trimmed by 1 base and V by 6 bases; bases with no gene match: 5. CDR3 length equals 15 residues. CDR3 DNA sequence: TGTGCCACCAGTAGACAGGGGGCGTTCCAAGAGACCCAGTACTTC. Encoded protein: CATSRQGAFQETQYF.

A few counts support this clonotype. This chain joins TRBV5-6 and TRBJ1-5; D is ambiguous. Germline V CDR1 and CDR2: SGHDT, YYEEEE. Trimming cost V 0 bases and J 4 bases, with 11 bases left between them. This CDR3 contains 15 residues. CDR3 in DNA: TGTGCCAGCAGCTTGGGGCAGGCAGAAAATCAGCCCCAGCATTTT. It yields the protein CASSLGQAENQPQHF. Filled out from reference TRBV5-6 and TRBJ1-5, the complete variable domain reads DAGVTQSPTHLIKTRGQQVTLRCSPKSGHDTVSWYQQALGQGPQFIFQYYEEEERQRGNFPDRFSGHQFPNYSSELNVNALLLGDSALYLCASSLGQAENQPQHFGDGTRLSIL.

This clonotype was observed a few times. The chain is built from TRBV6-2 or TRBV6-3 and TRBJ2-3; 9 nucleotides line up with TRBD2. V gave up 3 bases and J gave up 2 bases; unmatched junction bases: 9. CDR1 and CDR2 (germline): MNHEY, SVGEGT. The CDR3 sequence is 17 residues long. CDR3 sequence: CASSYDLSGGYTDTQYF. The CDR3 DNA is TGTGCCAGCAGTTATGACCTTAGCGGGGGCTACACAGATACGCAGTATTTT.

In this sample, this clonotype turned up many times. The V and J genes are TRBV5-1 and TRBJ1-3; no firm D call. The ends were cut back, 5 bases at V and 4 bases at J, with 10 bases in the middle. Germline assignment: CDR1 SGHRS and CDR2 YFSETQ. This CDR3 has 13 residues. CDR3 in amino acids: CASRLGDGNTIYF. In DNA form, the CDR3 reads TGCGCCAGCAGGCTGGGCGACGGAAACACCATATATTTT.

This clonotype was counted ten times or more. The chain has TRBV10-3 and TRBJ2-6; no definite D call. V lost 8 bases and J lost 0, with 14 bases in between. CDR1 is ENHRY, CDR2 SYGVKD, per germline. The CDR3 extends over 16 amino acids. CDR3 bases: TGTGCCATCTCCCCAGGTTTCGCCTCTGGGGCCAACGTCCTGACTTTC. This gives the protein CAISPGFASGANVLTF.

This clonotype occurred many times. This chain joins TRBV20-1 and TRBJ2-1, with D possibly being TRBD2 (5 bases). The germline CDR1 and CDR2 sequences are DFQATT and SNEGSKA (reference sequence). This CDR3 has 14 residues. Trimming left V 5 bases short and J 10 bases short, with 21 bases between. For the CDR3, the DNA is TGCAGTGCTTCAAAGACACTAGTTATAAAGGAGCAGTTCTTC. Translating gives CSASKTLVIKEQFF.

This clonotype turned up a few times. V and J are TRBV5-8 and TRBJ2-3, with 9 bases lining up with TRBD2. V lost 3 bases, J lost 4 bases, and 18 bases stayed unmatched. Germline V gene data show CDR1 as SGHTS and CDR2 as YDEGEE. CDR3 size: 19 residues. Here the CDR3 reads CASSSRGGGADEIADTQYF. CDR3 coding DNA: TGTGCCAGCAGCTCCCGGGGCGGGGGGGCAGATGAAATAGCAGATACGCAGTATTTT. Using reference TRBV5-8 and TRBJ2-3 for the parts outside the CDR3, the full variable domain is EAGVTQSPTHLIKTRGQQATLRCSPISGHTSVYWYQQALGLGLQFLLWYDEGEERNRGNFPPRFSGRQFPNYSSELNVNALELEDSALYLCASSSRGGGADEIADTQYFGPGTRLTVL.